One and the same sample provided the 27 T cell receptor beta chains below, sequenced in a study of monozygotic twins with inflammatory bowel disease. Following a re-call of the 5' RACE reads, TCRdb has one entry per CDR3 protein and lacks DNA. The sample has fewer than 400,000 distinct CDR3 sequences. The specimen was blood. The receptor set was obtained from a human donor with ulcerative colitis or Crohn's disease, or a healthy co-twin of an affected twin (not recorded which).

This chain connects TRBV6-2 or TRBV6-3 to TRBJ1-5; there is no DNA to check the TCRdb D call of TRBD1. Germline CDR1 and CDR2: MNHEY and SVGEGT. The CDR3 runs to 16 residues. This CDR3 reads CASRETDRGSNQPQHF.

V gene TRBV12-3 or TRBV12-4 combines with J gene TRBJ1-2. CDR3 length: 14 amino acids. CDR3 sequence reads: CASSEDQAGYGYTF.

The V gene is TRBV5-1, the J gene TRBJ1-1; TCRdb indicates TRBD1, and absent DNA this call remains unverified. The CDR3 length is 15 residues. Germline values: CDR1 SGHRS, CDR2 YFSETQ. Here the CDR3 reads CASSPTTGVNTEAFF.

This rearrangement joins TRBV7-9 to TRBJ1-1; TCRdb picks TRBD1, but there is no DNA to check that call. This CDR3 spans 16 amino acids. Germline V gene sequence: CDR1 SEHNR, CDR2 FQNEAQ (reference sequence). CDR3 residues: CASTAGTGIMNTEAFF.

This chain joins TRBV5-1 and TRBJ1-2; TCRdb outputs TRBD1, but without DNA this stays unchecked. Germline V gene data show CDR1 as SGHRS and CDR2 as YFSETQ. This CDR3 is built from 14 residues. The CDR3 protein is CASSLGGDSYGYTF.

The chain combines TRBV27 with TRBJ2-7. The CDR3 runs 12 residues. In germline, CDR1 is MNHEY, CDR2 SMNVEV (reference sequence). The CDR3 loop reads CASSFRGYEQYF.

The chain joins TRBV4-2 to TRBJ2-7. From germline, CDR1 is LGHNA and CDR2 YNFKEQ. This CDR3 is built from 15 residues. The CDR3 reads CASSQDLHSSYEQYF.

The chain links TRBV10-3 to TRBJ2-1. Germline CDR1 ENHRY, CDR2 SYGVKD. The CDR3 contains 14 residues. CDR3 protein: CAIRRDDKYNEQFF.

The genes are TRBV7-6 and TRBJ2-1; absent DNA, TCRdb's TRBD1 call cannot be checked. From germline, CDR1 is SGHVS and CDR2 FNYEAQ. The CDR3 extends over 15 amino acids. The CDR3 here is CASSLVVGPNNEQFF.

The gene calls are TRBV7-2 and TRBJ2-6. The CDR3 contains 16 residues. CDR1 SGHTA and CDR2 FQGNSA come from the germline V gene. The CDR3 reads CASADRLSSGANVLTF.

This sequence joins TRBV18 and TRBJ2-7; TCRdb calls TRBD1, which cannot be checked without DNA. The germline CDR1 and CDR2 sequences are KGHSH and LQKENI. This CDR3 is 14 amino acids long. The CDR3 reads CASSPGTQSYEQYF.

V usage is TRBV5-6 and J usage is TRBJ2-1; with no DNA, the TCRdb D assignment of TRBD2 cannot be verified. This CDR3 has 15 residues. Germline-derived CDR1 and CDR2 are SGHDT and YYEEEE. This chain's CDR3 is CASSLGLADNNEQFF.

The chain uses TRBV28 and TRBJ2-5. CDR1 is MDHEN, CDR2 SYDVKM, per germline. This CDR3 comprises 12 residues. The CDR3 here is CASSWVGETQYF.

This chain uses TRBV6-6 with TRBJ2-7; TCRdb designates TRBD1, a call that cannot be tested without DNA. Germline loops: CDR1 MNHNY, CDR2 SVGAGI (reference sequence). CDR3 length: 14 amino acids. The CDR3: CASVGRESSYEQYF.

V is TRBV5-1 and J is TRBJ2-1; TCRdb selects TRBD1, and the lack of DNA leaves this call unchecked. Germline-derived CDR1 and CDR2 are SGHRS and YFSETQ. The CDR3 is 14 amino acids. CDR3 loop: CASSLVPGSDEQFF.

The chain joins TRBV9 to TRBJ2-3; TCRdb names TRBD1, which stays unverified in the absence of DNA. The CDR3 is made up of 15 amino acids. CDR1 SGDLS and CDR2 YYNGEE come from the germline V gene. The CDR3 is CASSPGNRDTDTQYF.

V and J are TRBV6-2 or TRBV6-3 and TRBJ2-2; absent DNA, TCRdb's TRBD2 call cannot be checked. CDR1 is MNHEY and CDR2 is SVGEGT in the germline V gene. This CDR3 has 16 amino acids. This CDR3 is CASSPRAGVATGELFF.

Here the CDR3 reads CASSLRLAGVSDTQYF. The rearrangement uses TRBV5-1 and TRBJ2-3; there is no DNA to check the TCRdb D call of TRBD2. Germline CDR1 SGHRS, CDR2 YFSETQ. CDR3 size: 16 residues.

The chain employs TRBV6-2 or TRBV6-3 and TRBJ2-2; no DNA is available, so the TRBD1 call from TCRdb remains unchecked. Per germline, CDR1 MNHEY and CDR2 SVGEGT. The CDR3 is made up of 19 amino acids. The CDR3 sequence: CASSYSGTGGARYTGELFF.

The chain employs TRBV29-1 and TRBJ1-1. The CDR3 spans 15 residues. CDR1 SQVTM and CDR2 ANQGSEA come from the germline V gene. This chain's CDR3 is CSVVSDSRQNTEAFF.

The rearrangement uses TRBV29-1 and TRBJ2-7; the D call from TCRdb, TRBD2, cannot be confirmed without DNA. This CDR3 is 15 amino acids long. From germline, CDR1 is SQVTM and CDR2 ANQGSEA. The CDR3 region is CSVEGGGPFIYEQYF.

The CDR3 is CANLRLAGGDTQYF. The chain uses TRBV7-2 and TRBJ2-3; TCRdb's D gene call, TRBD2, goes unchecked for lack of DNA. The CDR3 spans 14 residues. Per the germline V gene, CDR1 is SGHTA and CDR2 is FQGNSA.

This rearrangement joins TRBV7-8 to TRBJ1-1; the D call from TCRdb, TRBD1, cannot be confirmed without DNA. CDR3 size: 15 residues. Germline CDR1 reads SGHVS; CDR2 reads FQNEAQ. The CDR3 spells CASSPSTGENTEAFF.

CDR3 sequence reads: CATSSGGRVSYEQYF. This chain uses TRBV15 with TRBJ2-7; with no DNA, the TCRdb D assignment of TRBD1 cannot be verified. Germline CDR1 LNHNV, CDR2 YYDKDF (reference sequence). The CDR3 length is 15 residues.

The V call is TRBV3-1, the J call TRBJ1-1; as DNA is missing, the TRBD1 call by TCRdb cannot be tested. This CDR3 region has 16 residues. Germline V CDR1 and CDR2: LGHDT, YNNKEL (reference sequence). The CDR3 protein is CASSPLQGHGHTEAFF.

The chain links TRBV18 to TRBJ1-4; the D call from TCRdb, TRBD1, cannot be confirmed without DNA. The CDR3 has 13 amino acids. Per germline, CDR1 KGHSH and CDR2 LQKENI. CDR3: CASSAGTLEKLFF. Filled out from reference TRBV18 and TRBJ1-4, the complete variable domain reads NAGVMQNPRHLVRRRGQEARLRCSPMKGHSHVYWYRQLPEEGLKFMVYLQKENIIDESGMPKERFSAEFPKEGPSILRIQQVVRGDSAAYFCASSAGTLEKLFFGSGTQLSVL.

The chain is built from TRBV4-2 and TRBJ1-6; TCRdb lists TRBD1, though no DNA is available to test this call. In germline, CDR1 is LGHNA, CDR2 YNFKEQ. The CDR3 has 18 amino acids. The CDR3: CASSQDPDRTETNSPLHF.